The present TCR beta chain was sequenced within a study of prognosis after radiotherapy for stage I lung cancer. Germline V gene data show CDR1 as SGHRS and CDR2 as YFSETQ. The length of the CDR3 is 12 residues. The V segment lost 6 bases and the J segment 9 bases; nucleotides outside the gene matches: 6. Genomic DNA yielded TCR beta CDR3, amplified by two-round multiplex PCR. Every TRBV and TRBJ gene had its own specific primer in first-round PCR. TCRdb redid the calling of the multiplex PCR reads with MiXCR, one entry per CDR3 protein. Counted here are about 28,000 distinct CDR3 sequences, around 31% occurring once; the ten biggest clones make up around 10%.

V is TRBV5-1 and J is TRBJ2-1, with 7 positions matching TRBD2. The receptor was derived from a donor over 45 with non-small cell lung cancer. The input for sequencing was PBMCs, taken before or after stereotactic body radiation therapy (not recorded which). The CDR3 DNA reads TGCGCCAGCATGGGACTATACGTTGAGCAGTTCTTC. Its protein is CASMGLYVEQFF.